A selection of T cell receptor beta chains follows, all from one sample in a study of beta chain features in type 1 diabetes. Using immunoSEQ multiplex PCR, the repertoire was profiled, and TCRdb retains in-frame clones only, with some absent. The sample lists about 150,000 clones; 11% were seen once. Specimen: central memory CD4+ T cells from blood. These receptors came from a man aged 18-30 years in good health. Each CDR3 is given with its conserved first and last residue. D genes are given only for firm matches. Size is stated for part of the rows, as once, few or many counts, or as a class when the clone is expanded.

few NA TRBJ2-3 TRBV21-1 CASSKGNRLRDTQYF TGTGCCAGCAGCAAAGGGAATAGACTCCGGGATACGCAGTATTTT
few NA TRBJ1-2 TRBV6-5 CASRRTTYGYTF TGTGCCAGCCGCAGGACCACTTATGGCTACACCTTC
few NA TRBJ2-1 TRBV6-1 CASRYSTDNEQFF TGTGCCAGCAGGTATTCGACAGACAATGAGCAGTTCTTC
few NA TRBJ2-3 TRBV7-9 CASSLEVVYAEGQYF TGTGCCAGCAGCTTAGAGGTGGTCTACGCGGAGGGGCAGTATTTT
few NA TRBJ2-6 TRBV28 CASREGAGANVLTF TGTGCCAGCAGAGAGGGAGCTGGGGCCAACGTCCTGACTTTC
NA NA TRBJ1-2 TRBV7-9 CASSLEARNYGYTF TGTGCCAGCAGCTTAGAGGCCAGAAACTATGGCTACACCTTC
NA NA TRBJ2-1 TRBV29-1 CSVGQGGFGNEQFF TGCAGCGTTGGCCAGGGTGGATTTGGGAATGAGCAGTTCTTC
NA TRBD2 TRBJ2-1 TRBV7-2 CASSLLPWTSGFNEQFF TGTGCCAGCAGCTTACTTCCATGGACTAGCGGGTTCAATGAGCAGTTCTTC
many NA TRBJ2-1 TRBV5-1 CASSLGGIQFF TGCGCCAGCAGCTTGGGAGGAATCCAGTTCTTC
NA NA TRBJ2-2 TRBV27 CASRNNGELFF TGTGCCAGCAGGAACAACGGGGAGCTGTTTTTT
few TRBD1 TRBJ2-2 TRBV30 CAWSPSGQGTGELFF TGTGCCTGGAGCCCTTCCGGACAGGGCACCGGGGAGCTGTTTTTT
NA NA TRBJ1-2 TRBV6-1 CASRTGSAYGYTF TGTGCCAGCAGAACAGGGAGCGCCTATGGCTACACCTTC
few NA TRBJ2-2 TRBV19 CASSMVTALNTGELFF TGTGCCAGTAGTATGGTGACAGCATTGAACACCGGGGAGCTGTTTTTT
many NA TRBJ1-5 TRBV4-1 CASSQERRGNQPQHF TGCGCCAGCAGCCAAGAACGCAGGGGCAATCAGCCCCAGCATTTT
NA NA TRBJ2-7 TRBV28 CASSPTPGQHYEQYF TGTGCCAGCAGTCCCACCCCTGGGCAGCACTACGAGCAGTACTTC